This section outlines one TCR beta chain sequence together with its context. This sample is drawn from a study of cytomegalovirus exposure and HLA in healthy donors. The study ran its PCR with 60 Vbeta and 13 Jbeta primers. Libraries were prepared by immunoSEQ multiplex PCR; TCRdb keeps only in-frame clonotypes and omits some of them. The profile shows approximately 75,000 clones, around 80% of them singletons. V was cut by 4 bases and J by 7 bases, with 11 bases left in between. The CDR3 covers 13 residues. The germline V gene has CDR1 SEHNR and CDR2 FQNEAQ (reference sequence). The chain couples TRBV7-9 to TRBJ1-3; D possibly corresponds to TRBD1 (5 bases). Source material: PBMCs. The sequence was obtained from an older man in good health and CMV-seropositive. The CDR3 sequence is CASSYAGNNTIYF. The CDR3, as DNA: TGTGCCAGCAGCTATGCAGGGAACAACACCATATATTTT.